A selection of T cell receptor beta chains follows, all from one sample in a study of OX40 agonist ivuxolimab in advanced cancers. Only in-frame clones appear in the TCRdb table, and some are missing; sequencing was by immunoSEQ multiplex PCR. The sample contains 30,000 to 45,000 clones, about 80% of which appear only once. The sequencing here drew on CD4+ or CD8+ T cells sorted from blood, taken in a trial of the OX40 agonist ivuxolimab. These receptors originate from an adult with an advanced solid tumor such as melanoma, head and neck, liver or kidney cancer. CDR3s include the opening cysteine and the closing phenylalanine or tryptophan. D genes are given only for firm matches. Part of the rows lack a size; the others show once, few, many or a class for expanded clones.

.	TRBV5-5	TRBJ1-2	.	CASSFWERGGYTF	TGTGCCAGCAGCTTTTGGGAAAGGGGTGGCTACACCTTC
.	TRBV5-6	TRBJ1-2	.	CASSYRIGANYGYTF	TGTGCCAGCAGCTACCGGATTGGAGCTAACTATGGCTACACCTTC
TRBD2	TRBV11-2	TRBJ2-3	.	CASSSSGSEIDTQYF	TGTGCCAGCAGCTCGAGCGGGAGTGAGATAGATACGCAGTATTTT
TRBD2	TRBV19	TRBJ2-4	.	CASSPGVAGKSILTKNIQYF	TGTGCCAGTAGCCCCGGGGTAGCGGGTAAAAGCATTCTCACCAAAAACATTCAGTACTTC
TRBD2	TRBV4-1	TRBJ2-1	.	CASRPGTSGSEGEQFF	TGCGCCAGCAGACCAGGGACTAGCGGGAGTGAAGGTGAGCAGTTCTTC
.	TRBV27	TRBJ2-1	.	CASSPWTAGHNEQFF	TGTGCCAGCAGTCCTTGGACGGCGGGTCACAATGAGCAGTTCTTC
TRBD1	TRBV6-1	TRBJ2-5	.	CASSESFGTGALLETQYF	TGTGCCAGCAGTGAGAGCTTCGGGACAGGAGCCCTGTTGGAGACCCAGTACTTC
.	TRBV6-1	TRBJ2-2	.	CASSEALRRRPGSTGELFF	TGTGCCAGCAGTGAAGCACTCAGGAGGCGACCCGGGTCCACCGGGGAGCTGTTTTTT
TRBD1	TRBV7-3	TRBJ1-2	.	CASSTQRDREKDDGYTF	TGTGCCAGCTCCACCCAAAGGGACAGGGAAAAAGATGATGGCTACACCTTC
.	TRBV7-2	TRBJ1-1	.	CASSLGWGSTEAFF	TGTGCCAGCAGCTTAGGGTGGGGCAGCACTGAAGCTTTCTTT
.	TRBV2	TRBJ1-6	.	CASTQGPDNSPLHF	TGTGCCAGCACCCAGGGCCCAGATAATTCACCCCTCCACTTT
TRBD2	TRBV11-2	TRBJ2-7	few	CASSSSGTLEQYF	TGTGCCAGCAGCTCGAGCGGGACTCTCGAGCAGTACTTC
.	TRBV18	TRBJ2-7	.	CASSPPRRGNSYEQYF	TGTGCCAGCTCACCACCGAGAAGGGGAAACTCCTACGAGCAGTACTTC
TRBD2	TRBV27	TRBJ2-2	once	CASRLGSSGNTGELFF	TGTGCCAGCAGATTAGGGTCTAGCGGGAACACCGGGGAGCTGTTTTTT
TRBD2	TRBV10-3	TRBJ2-1	once	CAISEILAGGNEQFF	TGTGCCATCAGTGAGATCCTAGCGGGAGGTAATGAGCAGTTCTTC
.	TRBV28	TRBJ1-2	.	CASSGRRPPNYGYTF	TGTGCCAGCAGTGGGAGACGTCCTCCTAACTATGGCTACACCTTC
.	TRBV25-1	TRBJ2-7	.	CASGGADEQYF	TGTGCCAGCGGGGGTGCAGACGAGCAGTACTTC
TRBD2	TRBV18	TRBJ2-3	.	CASSPPGLAAHTDTQYF	TGTGCCAGCTCACCTCCGGGACTAGCGGCCCACACAGATACGCAGTATTTT
TRBD1	TRBV28	TRBJ1-4	.	CASSLTGEREKLFF	TGTGCCAGCAGTTTGACAGGGGAACGTGAAAAACTGTTTTTT
.	TRBV6-1	TRBJ2-1	.	CASSERGLAPYNEQFF	TGTGCCAGCAGTGAAAGGGGCCTAGCCCCATACAATGAGCAGTTCTTC
.	TRBV5-4	TRBJ2-2	once	CASSVGAVTGELFF	TGTGCCAGCAGTGTCGGGGCGGTCACCGGGGAGCTGTTTTTT
TRBD2	TRBV10-3	TRBJ2-1	.	CAISDPSGSTYNEQFF	TGTGCCATCAGCGATCCTAGCGGGAGCACCTACAATGAGCAGTTCTTC
.	TRBV28	TRBJ1-1	.	CASSPYPSVTTEAFF	TGTGCCAGCAGCCCCTACCCATCAGTGACCACTGAAGCTTTCTTT
TRBD1	TRBV10-1	TRBJ2-1	few	CASGRGQGANNEQFF	TGCGCCAGCGGAAGAGGACAGGGGGCTAACAATGAGCAGTTCTTC
TRBD2	TRBV7-6	TRBJ2-1	.	CASSPGIAGGRNEQFF	TGTGCCAGCAGCCCGGGGATAGCGGGGGGGCGGAATGAGCAGTTCTTC
TRBD1	TRBV2	TRBJ2-3	.	CASAQGAGGDTQYF	TGTGCCAGCGCACAGGGGGCTGGGGGAGATACGCAGTATTTT
TRBD2	TRBV28	TRBJ2-7	.	CASSLNGRTYEQYF	TGTGCCAGCAGTTTGAACGGGAGGACCTACGAGCAGTACTTC
.	TRBV2	TRBJ2-7	.	CASQWGQGLRYEQYF	TGTGCCAGCCAGTGGGGGCAGGGGCTAAGGTACGAGCAGTACTTC
.	TRBV4-2	TRBJ1-6	.	CASSQEDSSPLHF	TGTGCCAGCAGCCAAGAAGATTCTTCACCCCTCCACTTT
.	TRBV11-3	TRBJ2-3	.	CASSPPRDTQYF	TGTGCCAGCAGCCCCCCCCGAGATACGCAGTATTTT
TRBD1	TRBV2	TRBJ1-2	.	CASSSTGVKNGYTF	TGTGCCAGCAGTTCGACAGGGGTTAAGAATGGCTACACCTTC
.	TRBV7-3	TRBJ1-5	.	CASSSGPNQPQHF	TGTGCCAGCAGCTCCGGGCCCAATCAGCCCCAGCATTTT
TRBD1	TRBV7-3	TRBJ1-2	.	CASSLDAGQSNYGYTF	TGTGCCAGCAGCTTAGATGCGGGACAGAGTAACTATGGCTACACCTTC
TRBD1	TRBV6-5	TRBJ1-4	.	CASSTTGMGEKLFF	TGTGCCAGCAGTACGACAGGGATGGGAGAAAAACTGTTTTTT
TRBD2	TRBV5-1	TRBJ2-2	.	CASSSLGLAGGGTGELFF	TGCGCCAGCAGCTCCCTTGGACTAGCGGGAGGGGGCACCGGGGAGCTGTTTTTT
.	TRBV6-6	TRBJ1-4	.	CAAAEYATNEKLFF	TGTGCCGCTGCGGAATATGCAACTAATGAAAAACTGTTTTTT
TRBD1	TRBV28	TRBJ2-7	.	CASSTGTGPPYEQYF	TGTGCCAGCAGTACTGGGACAGGGCCTCCCTACGAGCAGTACTTC
TRBD2	TRBV5-4	TRBJ2-5	.	CASSLAPGLAKETQYF	TGTGCCAGCAGCCTGGCACCAGGACTAGCGAAGGAGACCCAGTACTTC
.	TRBV5-1	TRBJ1-1	.	CASSLAVRSVNTEAFF	TGCGCCAGCAGCTTGGCGGTCCGATCCGTTAACACTGAAGCTTTCTTT
.	TRBV7-8	TRBJ1-1	.	CASSFSENTEAFF	TGTGCCAGCAGCTTCTCAGAGAACACTGAAGCTTTCTTT
TRBD2	TRBV19	TRBJ2-7	.	CASSTGLAYEQYF	TGTGCCAGTAGTACCGGACTAGCCTACGAGCAGTACTTC
.	TRBV7-8	TRBJ1-5	.	CASSFNPDQPQHF	TGTGCCAGCAGCTTCAACCCGGATCAGCCCCAGCATTTT
.	TRBV28	TRBJ1-2	.	CASSRSGNYGYTF	TGTGCCAGCAGTCGGAGCGGGAACTATGGCTACACCTTC
.	TRBV11-2	TRBJ2-7	.	CASSLHVMSEQYF	TGTGCCAGCAGCTTGCACGTTATGTCCGAGCAGTACTTC
.	TRBV1	TRBJ2-4	.	CTSKENGKNIQYF	TGCACCAGCAAGGAGAACGGTAAAAACATTCAGTACTTC
.	TRBV7-2	TRBJ1-1	.	CASSWAGAEAFF	TGTGCCAGCAGCTGGGCGGGGGCTGAAGCTTTCTTT
.	TRBV7-8	TRBJ2-7	.	CASRVGTAYEQYF	TGTGCCAGCAGGGTGGGGACCGCTTACGAGCAGTACTTC
.	TRBV4-1	TRBJ2-1	.	CASSQLDLIAQGNEQFF	TGCGCCAGCAGCCAACTCGATCTGATAGCCCAGGGGAATGAGCAGTTCTTC
TRBD1	TRBV27	TRBJ2-3	.	CASSRGDRGYTQYF	TGTGCCAGCTCCCGGGGGGACAGGGGTTATACGCAGTATTTT
.	TRBV2	TRBJ1-1	.	CASSDGVNTEAFF	TGTGCCAGCAGTGATGGGGTGAACACTGAAGCTTTCTTT
.	TRBV29-1	TRBJ2-3	once	CSVGFTVSTDTQYF	TGCAGCGTTGGGTTCACCGTAAGCACAGATACGCAGTATTTT
.	TRBV1	TRBJ2-7	few	CTSSQDTSGREVYEQYF	TGCACCAGCAGCCAAGATACCAGCGGGAGGGAGGTCTACGAGCAGTACTTC
TRBD2	TRBV5-4	TRBJ2-1	few	CASSSRVSGRPQGVQFF	TGTGCCAGCAGCTCGCGGGTTAGCGGGAGGCCCCAGGGAGTGCAGTTCTTC
.	TRBV7-9	TRBJ1-4	.	CASSKGGNEKLFF	TGTGCCAGCAGCAAGGGGGGGAATGAAAAACTGTTTTTT